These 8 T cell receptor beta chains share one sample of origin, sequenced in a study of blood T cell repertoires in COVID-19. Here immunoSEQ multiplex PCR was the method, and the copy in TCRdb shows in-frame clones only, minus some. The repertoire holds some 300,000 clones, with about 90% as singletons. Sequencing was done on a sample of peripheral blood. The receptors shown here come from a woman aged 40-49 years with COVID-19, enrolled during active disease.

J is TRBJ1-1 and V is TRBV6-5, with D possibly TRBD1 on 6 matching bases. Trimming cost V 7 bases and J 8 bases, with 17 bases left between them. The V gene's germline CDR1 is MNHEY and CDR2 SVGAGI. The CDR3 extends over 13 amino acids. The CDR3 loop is CASILTGTQEAFF. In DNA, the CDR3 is TGTGCCAGCATTTTAACAGGGACCCAGGAAGCTTTCTTT.

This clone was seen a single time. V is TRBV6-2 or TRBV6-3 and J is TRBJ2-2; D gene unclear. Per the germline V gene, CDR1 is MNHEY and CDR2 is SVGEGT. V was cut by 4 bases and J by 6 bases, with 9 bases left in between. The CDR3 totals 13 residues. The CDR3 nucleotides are TGTGCCAGCAGTTCCCCTTTGTCCGGGGAGCTGTTTTTT. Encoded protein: CASSSPLSGELFF.

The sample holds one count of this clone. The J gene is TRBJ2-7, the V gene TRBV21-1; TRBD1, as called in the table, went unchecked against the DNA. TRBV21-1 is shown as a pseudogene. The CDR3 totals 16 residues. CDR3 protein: CASSRRKDRGRNEQYF. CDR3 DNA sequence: TGTGCCAGCAGCCGAAGGAAGGACAGGGGAAGGAACGAGCAGTACTTC.

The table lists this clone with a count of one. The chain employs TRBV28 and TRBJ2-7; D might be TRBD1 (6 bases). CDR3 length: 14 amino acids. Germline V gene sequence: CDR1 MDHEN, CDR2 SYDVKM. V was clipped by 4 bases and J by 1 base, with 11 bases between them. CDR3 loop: CASSSGTFSYEQYF. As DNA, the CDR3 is TGTGCCAGCAGTTCCGGGACATTTTCCTACGAGCAGTACTTC.

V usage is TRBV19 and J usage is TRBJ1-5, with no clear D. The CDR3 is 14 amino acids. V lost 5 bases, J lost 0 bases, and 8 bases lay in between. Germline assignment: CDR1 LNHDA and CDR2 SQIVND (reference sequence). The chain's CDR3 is CASSRGYSNQPQHF. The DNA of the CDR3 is TGTGCCAGTAGTCGGGGTTATAGCAATCAGCCCCAGCATTTT.

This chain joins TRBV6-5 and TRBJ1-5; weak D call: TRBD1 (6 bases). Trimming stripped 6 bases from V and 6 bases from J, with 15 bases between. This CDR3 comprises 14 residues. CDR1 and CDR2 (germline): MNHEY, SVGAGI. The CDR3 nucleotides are TGTGCCAGCAGCCACACAGGGTTGGTTCAGCCCCAGCATTTT. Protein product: CASSHTGLVQPQHF.

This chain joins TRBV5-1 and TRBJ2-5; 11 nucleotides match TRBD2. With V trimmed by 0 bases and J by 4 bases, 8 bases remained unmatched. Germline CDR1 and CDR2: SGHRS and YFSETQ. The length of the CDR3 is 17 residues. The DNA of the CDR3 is TGCGCCAGCAGCTTGGACCGGCTAGCGGGAGGTATAGAGACCCAGTACTTC. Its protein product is CASSLDRLAGGIETQYF.

The CDR3 protein is CASSYPLQGRTETQYF. The CDR3 bases are TGTGCCAGCAGTTACCCGCTACAGGGGCGGACCGAGACCCAGTACTTC. The chain links TRBV6-2 or TRBV6-3 to TRBJ2-5, with 7 bases fitting TRBD1. V lost 2 bases to trimming and J lost 5 bases; unmatched junction nucleotides: 11. Germline CDR1 MNHEY, CDR2 SVGEGT. The CDR3 has 16 amino acids.